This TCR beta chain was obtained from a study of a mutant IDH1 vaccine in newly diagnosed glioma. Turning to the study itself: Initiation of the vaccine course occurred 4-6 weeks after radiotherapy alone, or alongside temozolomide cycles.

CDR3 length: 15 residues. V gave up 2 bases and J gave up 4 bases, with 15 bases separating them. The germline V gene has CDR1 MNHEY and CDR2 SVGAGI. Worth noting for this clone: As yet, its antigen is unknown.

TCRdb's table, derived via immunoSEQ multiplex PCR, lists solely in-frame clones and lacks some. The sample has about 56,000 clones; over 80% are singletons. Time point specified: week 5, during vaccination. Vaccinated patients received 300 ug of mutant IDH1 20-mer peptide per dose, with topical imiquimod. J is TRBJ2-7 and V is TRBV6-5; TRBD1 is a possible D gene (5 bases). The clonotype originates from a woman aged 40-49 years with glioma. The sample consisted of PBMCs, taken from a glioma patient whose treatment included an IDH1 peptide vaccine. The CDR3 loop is CASSYGAGPGYEQYF. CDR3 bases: TGTGCCAGCAGTTACGGGGCAGGGCCTGGGTACGAGCAGTACTTC.